Below, 17 T cell receptor beta chains from the same sample are listed, as sequenced in a study. MiXCR was run by TCRdb on the RT-PCR reads, yielding one entry per CDR3 protein. The table lists about 6,100 distinct CDR3 sequences, roughly 92% of them singletons, with roughly 8% in the top ten. The specimen sequenced was memory CD4+ T cells from blood. Every receptor here comes from a female donor in good health, serving as a healthy control.

This clonotype has just a few counts. The library was built for alpha chains, so this beta chain is an off-target read and its size means little. V and J are TRBV10-3 and TRBJ2-1; 14 bases map to TRBD2. V was pared by 10 bases and J by 7 bases, with 9 bases of the junction left unmatched. Germline loops: CDR1 ENHRY, CDR2 SYGVKD. The CDR3 has 15 amino acids. CDR3 loop: CATRGTSGSLNEQFF. CDR3 DNA: TGTGCCACCAGAGGGACTAGCGGGAGTTTGAATGAGCAGTTCTTC.

Of note for this clonotype: The library was prepared for alpha chains; this beta chain is a stray read, so its frequency means little. This chain uses TRBV9 with TRBJ1-1; D not resolved. The V and J ends lost 0 bases and 5 bases respectively, with 11 bases between them. Germline-derived CDR1 and CDR2 are SGDLS and YYNGEE. This CDR3 region has 14 residues. The CDR3 loop reads CASSVDHRATEAFF. CDR3 bases: TGTGCCAGCAGCGTAGATCACCGCGCTACTGAAGCTTTCTTT. The variable domain in full, with the rest retrieved from reference TRBV9 and TRBJ1-1, is DSGVTQTPKHLITATGQRVTLRCSPRSGDLSVYWYQQSLDQGLQFLIQYYNGEERAKGNILERFSAQQFPDLHSELNLSSLELGDSALYFCASSVDHRATEAFFGQGTRLTVV.

With respect to this clonotype: This beta chain represents an off-target read in a library built for alpha chains; its size is of limited meaning. This chain connects TRBV20-1 to TRBJ1-2, with 9 bases that match TRBD1. The CDR3 extends over 13 amino acids. CDR1 is DFQATT and CDR2 is SNEGSKA in the germline V gene (reference sequence). V was pared by 3 bases and J by 7 bases, with 6 bases of the junction left unmatched. The CDR3 bases are TGCAGTGCTAGTACAGGGACAGGGAGTGGCTACACCTTC. Its protein product is CSASTGTGSGYTF.

In regard to this clonotype: The library was designed around alpha chains, so this beta chain is a stray read whose abundance carries little weight. The rearrangement uses TRBV29-1 and TRBJ2-2; 9 nucleotides agree with TRBD1. Looked up from germline, CDR1 is SQVTM and CDR2 is ANQGSEA. J lost 6 bases, V lost 6 bases, and 5 bases had no gene match. CDR3 size: 13 residues. The CDR3 loop reads CSVRDREAGELFF. The CDR3 coding sequence is TGCAGCGTCCGGGACAGGGAGGCCGGGGAGCTGTTTTTT.

Details on this clonotype: This beta chain is off target for a library built for alpha chains, so its abundance means little. This chain connects TRBV10-2 to TRBJ1-1; 8 nucleotides agree with TRBD1. The V gene's germline CDR1 is WSHSY and CDR2 SAAADI. Losses at the gene ends were 7 bases for V and 1 base for J; bases not matched to a gene: 2. The CDR3 has 13 amino acids. CDR3 sequence (DNA): TGCGCCAGCACCGGGACAGGGAACACTGAAGCTTTCTTT. Protein sequence: CASTGTGNTEAFF.

Concerning this clonotype itself: This beta chain is a stray sequence in a library constructed for alpha chains; its clone size is not meaningful. The chain combines TRBV5-1 with TRBJ1-1; 8 bases fit TRBD1. V was pared by 4 bases and J by 0 bases, with 2 bases of the junction left unmatched. Germline-derived CDR1 and CDR2 are SGHRS and YFSETQ. This CDR3 contains 14 residues. The CDR3: CASSRTGLNTEAFF. For the CDR3, the DNA is TGCGCCAGCAGCAGGACAGGGTTGAACACTGAAGCTTTCTTT.

As for this clonotype: For a library built for alpha chains, this beta chain is a stray read; little rests on its size. V is TRBV29-1 and J is TRBJ1-1; no reliable D call. Trimming took off 6 bases at V and 1 base at J, with 6 bases between the two ends. Germline V lookup: CDR1 SQVTM, CDR2 ANQGSEA. The CDR3 contains 11 residues. CDR3 amino acids: CSVPGNTEAFF. The CDR3 DNA reads as TGCAGCGTCCCAGGGAACACTGAAGCTTTCTTT.

Regarding this clonotype: For a library built for alpha chains, this beta chain is a stray read; little rests on its size. V usage is TRBV7-9 and J usage is TRBJ2-3, with a weak D call TRBD2 (6 bases). The V and J ends lost 1 base and 3 bases respectively, with 11 bases between them. Germline CDR1 is SEHNR and CDR2 is FQNEAQ (reference sequence). The CDR3 is 15 residues long. This chain's CDR3 is CASSLVAGGTDTQYF. DNA for the CDR3: TGTGCCAGCAGCTTAGTCGCCGGAGGGACAGATACGCAGTATTTT.

About this clonotype: The library was designed around alpha chains, so this beta chain is a stray read whose abundance carries little weight. The chain uses TRBV20-1 and TRBJ2-5; D remains unclear. Germline values: CDR1 DFQATT, CDR2 SNEGSKA (reference sequence). V was clipped by 5 bases and J by 5 bases, with 12 bases between them. CDR3 length equals 12 residues. This CDR3 reads CSAWDGSETQYF. CDR3 bases: TGCAGTGCTTGGGATGGGTCGGAGACCCAGTACTTC.

As to this clonotype: For a library built for alpha chains, this beta chain is a stray read; little rests on its size. The chain couples TRBV15 to TRBJ2-1; no clear D. This CDR3 is built from 13 residues. The V and J ends lost 5 bases and 9 bases respectively, with 14 bases between them. Per germline, CDR1 LNHNV and CDR2 YYDKDF (reference sequence). Here the CDR3 reads CATSPRILGEQFF. CDR3 bases: TGTGCCACCAGCCCACGGATCCTGGGTGAGCAGTTCTTC. Filled out from reference TRBV15 and TRBJ2-1, the complete variable domain reads DAMVIQNPRYQVTQFGKPVTLSCSQTLNHNVMYWYQQKSSQAPKLLFHYYDKDFNNEADTPDNFQSRRPNTSFCFLDIRSPGLGDTAMYLCATSPRILGEQFFGPGTRLTVL.

Remarks on this clonotype: Being off target in a library aimed at alpha chains, this beta chain has a size of little meaning. In DNA form, the CDR3 reads TGTGCCAGCAGCTCCGGAGGGGGGGGGGCCGTTCGCTATGGCTACACCTTC. This encodes CASSSGGGGAVRYGYTF. This rearrangement joins TRBV7-2 to TRBJ1-2; tentative D call: TRBD1 (6 bases). Trimming removed 4 bases at V and 4 bases at J, with 22 bases between. The germline CDR1 and CDR2 sequences are SGHTA and FQGNSA. CDR3 length equals 17 residues.

Points on this clonotype: For a library built for alpha chains, this beta chain is a stray read; little rests on its size. The chain has TRBV2 and TRBJ2-3, with 12 positions matching TRBD2. V trimming: 4 bases; J trimming: 0 bases; junction bases outside the gene matches: 5. This CDR3 has 17 residues. The germline gives CDR1 SNHLY, CDR2 FYNNEI. The CDR3 sequence is CASSALAGGPSTDTQYF. CDR3 bases: TGTGCCAGCAGTGCCCTAGCGGGAGGGCCGAGCACAGATACGCAGTATTTT. The full variable domain, with the rest looked up from reference TRBV2 and TRBJ2-3, is EPEVTQTPSHQVTQMGQEVILRCVPISNHLYFYWYRQILGQKVEFLVSFYNNEISEKSEIFDDQFSVERPDGSNFTLKIRSTKLEDSAMYFCASSALAGGPSTDTQYFGPGTRLTVL.

Regarding this clonotype: This beta chain is a stray sequence in a library constructed for alpha chains; its clone size is not meaningful. V is TRBV29-1 and J is TRBJ2-5; 10 nucleotides line up with TRBD2. V shed 6 bases and J 4 bases; nucleotides not matched to a gene: 8. The CDR3 has 14 amino acids. CDR1 is SQVTM and CDR2 is ANQGSEA in the germline V gene. CDR3 in amino acids: CSVAVSSGRETQYF. The CDR3 nucleotides are TGCAGCGTCGCCGTCTCTAGCGGGAGAGAGACCCAGTACTTC.

This clonotype occurred once. Because the library targeted alpha chains, this beta chain is an off-target read whose size means little. The rearrangement links TRBV6-2 or TRBV6-3 to TRBJ2-1; the D is unclear. The V and J ends lost 0 bases and 10 bases respectively, with 7 bases between them. CDR3 length equals 12 residues. The germline gives CDR1 MNHEY, CDR2 SVGEGT. CDR3 protein: CASSYSVREQFF. CDR3 bases: TGTGCCAGCAGTTACTCGGTACGAGAGCAGTTCTTC.

Concerning this clonotype: This beta chain is a stray read from a library made for alpha chains; its abundance is not meaningful. The CDR3 DNA follows: TGCAGCGTTGAAGATCCGGCGAACACTGAAGCTTTCTTT. It codes for CSVEDPANTEAFF. J is TRBJ1-1 and V is TRBV29-1; D is undetermined. Germline values: CDR1 SQVTM, CDR2 ANQGSEA. This CDR3 is 13 amino acids long. Trimming shortened V by 0 bases and J by 1 base, and 6 bases separated the two germline ends.

Note on this clonotype: Since the library was made to target alpha chains, this beta chain is a stray read and its abundance is not meaningful. The rearrangement joins TRBV5-6 to TRBJ1-2; no clear D gene. CDR1 and CDR2 from the germline V gene are SGHDT and YYEEEE. The CDR3 contains 12 residues. Trimming left V 2 bases short and J 9 bases short, with 11 bases between. The CDR3 DNA reads TGTGCCAGCAGCTTCGGCGGTGTACGCTACACCTTC. It is translated as CASSFGGVRYTF.

Points on this clonotype: This beta chain is a stray read from a library made for alpha chains; its abundance is not meaningful. The rearrangement joins TRBV10-3 to TRBJ2-5, with TRBD2 matching 10 bases. Trimming cost V 5 bases and J 2 bases; bases outside gene matches: 5. The CDR3 has 15 residues. Germline-derived CDR1 and CDR2 are ENHRY and SYGVKD. This chain's CDR3 is CAISPGTSVQETQYF. The CDR3 DNA follows: TGTGCCATCAGTCCCGGGACTAGCGTGCAAGAGACCCAGTACTTC.